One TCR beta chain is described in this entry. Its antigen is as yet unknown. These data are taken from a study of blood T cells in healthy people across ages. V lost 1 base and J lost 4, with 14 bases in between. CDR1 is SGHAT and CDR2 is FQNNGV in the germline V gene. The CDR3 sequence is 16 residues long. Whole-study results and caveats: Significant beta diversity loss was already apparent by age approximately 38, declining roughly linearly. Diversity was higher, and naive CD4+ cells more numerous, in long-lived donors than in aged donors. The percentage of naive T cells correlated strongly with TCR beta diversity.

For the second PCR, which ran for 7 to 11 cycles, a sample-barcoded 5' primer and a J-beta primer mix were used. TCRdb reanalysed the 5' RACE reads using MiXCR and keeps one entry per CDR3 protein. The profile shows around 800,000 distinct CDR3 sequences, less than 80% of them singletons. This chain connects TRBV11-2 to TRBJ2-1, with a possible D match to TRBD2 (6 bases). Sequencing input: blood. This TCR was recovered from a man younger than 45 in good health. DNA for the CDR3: TGTGCCAGCAGCTTAGTAGTGGGGGGACTTTACAATGAGCAGTTCTTC. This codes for CASSLVVGGLYNEQFF.